This TCR beta chain was captured by sequencing in a study of shared clonotypes between healthy human individuals. CD45RO-negative, CCR7-selected cells formed the naive CD8 fraction, which excluded terminally differentiated effector memory CD45RA+ cells. The germline CDR1 and CDR2 sequences are MNHEY and SMNVEV (reference sequence). The CDR3 loop spans 15 amino acids. V was pared by 5 bases and J by 6 bases, with 13 bases of the junction left unmatched. Assay used: immunoSEQ multiplex PCR; TCRdb lists only in-frame clones, some missing. Found here are around 1.9 million clones, about 92% of them singletons; the top ten hold 1.5% to 2%.

This clonotype was obtained from a man between 18 and 35 years old in good health. Some clones in this sample may be carry-over from other donors' samples. V is TRBV27 and J is TRBJ2-7; 7 nucleotides align to TRBD1. The material sequenced was naive CD8+ T cells from PBMCs. CDR3 coding DNA: TGTGCCAGCAGTCCAGGGGGTCTTACTCCAGTCGAGCAGTACTTC. Encoded protein: CASSPGGLTPVEQYF.